This is a list of T cell receptor beta chains from one sample in a study of blood T cell repertoires in COVID-19. Produced via immunoSEQ multiplex PCR; TCRdb's table is partial and in-frame only. The sample yields around 220,000 clones, 86% seen once. The sequenced sample consisted of peripheral blood. These receptors came from a woman aged 45-65 years with acute or convalescent COVID-19. Both conserved end residues are part of each CDR3. The order of the fields is J gene, V gene, D gene, CDR3 protein, CDR3 DNA. The D gene is left open where the match is weak.

TRBJ2-1 | TRBV3-1/TRBV3-2 | TRBD1 | CASSDRGSYNEQFF | TGTGCCAGCAGCGACAGGGGTTCCTACAATGAGCAGTTCTTC
TRBJ2-5 | TRBV18 | TRBD2 | CASSPSSLAGGTETQYF | TGTGCCAGCTCACCCTCCTCACTAGCGGGAGGGACGGAGACCCAGTACTTC
TRBJ2-2 | TRBV6-5 | NA | CASSRGNTGELFF | TGTGCCAGCAGCAGGGGAAACACCGGGGAGCTGTTTTTT
TRBJ2-5 | TRBV6-1 | NA | CASSEAVAEETQYF | TGTGCCAGCAGTGAAGCGGTGGCGGAGGAGACCCAGTACTTC
TRBJ1-1 | TRBV5-1 | TRBD1 | CASSGPRGQGATGTEAFF | TGCGCCAGCAGCGGACCCCGGGGACAGGGGGCGACGGGCACTGAAGCTTTCTTT
TRBJ1-2 | TRBV19 | NA | CASSIAENYGYTF | TGTGCCAGTAGTATAGCAGAAAACTATGGCTACACCTTC
TRBJ2-2 | TRBV5-4 | TRBD2 | CASSESSGRGTGELFF | TGTGCCAGCAGCGAGTCTAGCGGGAGAGGCACCGGGGAGCTGTTTTTT
TRBJ2-1 | TRBV3-1/TRBV3-2 | TRBD2 | CASSQEGTSGSLCEQFF | TGTGCCAGCAGCCAAGAAGGGACTAGCGGGAGTTTGTGTGAGCAGTTCTTC
TRBJ1-5 | TRBV19 | NA | CASGAREDQPQHF | TGTGCCAGTGGTGCCAGGGAAGATCAGCCCCAGCATTTT
TRBJ1-4 | TRBV27 | TRBD1 | CASSPLRDRNEKLFF | TGTGCCAGCAGTCCACTCCGGGACAGAAATGAAAAACTGTTTTTT
TRBJ1-3 | TRBV5-6 | NA | CASSFLGNTIYF | TGTGCCAGCAGCTTCTTGGGAAACACCATATATTTT
TRBJ2-1 | TRBV12-3/TRBV12-4 | NA | CASRLRGGNEQFF | TGTGCCAGCAGACTGAGGGGGGGCAATGAGCAGTTCTTC
TRBJ1-5 | TRBV7-9 | NA | CASTTNSNQPQHF | TGTGCCAGCACCACTAATAGCAATCAGCCCCAGCATTTT